The T cell receptor beta chain under discussion was sequenced for a study of radiation and T cells in renal cell carcinoma. Clones were sequenced by immunoSEQ multiplex PCR, and TCRdb holds only the in-frame ones, with some missing. The sample yields about 90,000 clones, about 82% seen once. Time point: blood 4 weeks post-SBRT, at nephrectomy. This sample's treatment: 15 Gy SBRT to primary tumor, nephrectomy 4 weeks later. This material consisted of blood, taken from a patient whose treatment included radiotherapy and nephrectomy. This receptor was obtained from a man aged 50 to 60 with renal cell carcinoma.

The CDR3 sequence is CASSDYRGSEQYF. The CDR3 coding sequence is TGTGCCAGCAGTGACTATAGGGGTTCCGAGCAGTACTTC. This sequence joins TRBV6-4 and TRBJ2-7; TRBD1 is a possible D gene (5 bases). CDR3 length: 13 residues. From germline, CDR1 is MRHNA and CDR2 SNTAGT. The ends were cut back, 1 base at V and 6 bases at J, with 10 bases in the middle.